The TCR beta chain described here comes from a study of blood T cell repertoires in COVID-19. Study-wide context: Donors in the United States, Italy and Spain gave samples during acute or convalescent COVID-19. In each case, the material was cDNA or gDNA derived from T cells, B-cell-depleted T cells, or PBMCs.

Trimming at V came to 4 bases and at J to 7 bases, leaving 8 bases not matched to a gene. CDR3 size: 15 residues. Germline lookup yields CDR1 SGDLS and CDR2 YYNGEE. Study processing details: Nucleated cell counts were estimated from reference gene primer amplification. The repertoire was sequenced with immunoSEQ multiplex PCR; TCRdb's copy has only in-frame clones and lacks some. The V and J calls and clone size are taken from that table; D and trimming were inferred from the DNA. The sample consists of around 190,000 clones, 88% of them appearing once. This clone was seen a single time. Sequencing used peripheral blood. This clonotype was sampled from a man younger than 35 with active or convalescent COVID-19. The V call is TRBV9, the J call TRBJ1-4; 9 bases are a match to TRBD1. The CDR3 coding sequence is TGTGCCAGCAGCACGAGGACAGGGGAGGGTGAAAAACTGTTTTTT. Amino acid sequence: CASSTRTGEGEKLFF.